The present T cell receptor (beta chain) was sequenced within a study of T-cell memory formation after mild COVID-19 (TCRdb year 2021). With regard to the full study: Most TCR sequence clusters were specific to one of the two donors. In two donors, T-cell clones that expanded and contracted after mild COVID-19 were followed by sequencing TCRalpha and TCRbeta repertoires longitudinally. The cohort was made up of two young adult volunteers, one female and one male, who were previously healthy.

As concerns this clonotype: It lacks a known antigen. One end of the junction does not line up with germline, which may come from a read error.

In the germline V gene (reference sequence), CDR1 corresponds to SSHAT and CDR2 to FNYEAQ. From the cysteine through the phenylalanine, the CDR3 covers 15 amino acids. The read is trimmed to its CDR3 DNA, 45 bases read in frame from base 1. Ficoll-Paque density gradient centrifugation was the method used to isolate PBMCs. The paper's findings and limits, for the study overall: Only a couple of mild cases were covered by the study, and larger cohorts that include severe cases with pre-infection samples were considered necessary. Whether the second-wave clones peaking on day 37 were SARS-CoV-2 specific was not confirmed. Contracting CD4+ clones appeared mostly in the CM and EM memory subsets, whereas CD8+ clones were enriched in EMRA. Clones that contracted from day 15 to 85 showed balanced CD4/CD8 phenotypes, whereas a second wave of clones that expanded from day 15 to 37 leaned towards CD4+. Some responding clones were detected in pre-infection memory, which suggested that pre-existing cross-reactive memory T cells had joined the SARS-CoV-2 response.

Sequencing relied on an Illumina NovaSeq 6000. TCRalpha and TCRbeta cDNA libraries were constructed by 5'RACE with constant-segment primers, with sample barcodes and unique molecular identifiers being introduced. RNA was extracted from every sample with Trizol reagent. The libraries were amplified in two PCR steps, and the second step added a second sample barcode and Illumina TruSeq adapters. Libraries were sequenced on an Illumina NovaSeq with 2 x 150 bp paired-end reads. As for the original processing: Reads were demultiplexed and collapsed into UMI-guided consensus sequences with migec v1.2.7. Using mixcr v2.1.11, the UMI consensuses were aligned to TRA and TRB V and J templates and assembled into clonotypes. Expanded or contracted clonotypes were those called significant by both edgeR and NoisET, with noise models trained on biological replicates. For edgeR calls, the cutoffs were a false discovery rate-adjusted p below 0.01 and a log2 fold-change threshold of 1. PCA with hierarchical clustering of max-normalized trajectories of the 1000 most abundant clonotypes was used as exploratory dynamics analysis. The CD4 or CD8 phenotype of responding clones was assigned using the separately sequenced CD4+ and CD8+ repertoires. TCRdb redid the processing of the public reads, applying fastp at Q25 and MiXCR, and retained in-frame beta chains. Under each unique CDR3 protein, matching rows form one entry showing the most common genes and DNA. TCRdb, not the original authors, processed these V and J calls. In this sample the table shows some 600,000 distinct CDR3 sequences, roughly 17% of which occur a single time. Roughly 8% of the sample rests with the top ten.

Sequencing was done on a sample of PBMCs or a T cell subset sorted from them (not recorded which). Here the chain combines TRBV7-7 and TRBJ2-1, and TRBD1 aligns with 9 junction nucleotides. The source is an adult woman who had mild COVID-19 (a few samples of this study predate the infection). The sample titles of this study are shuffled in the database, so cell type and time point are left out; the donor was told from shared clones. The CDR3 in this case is CASSSGQGFHNEQFF. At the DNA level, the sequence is TGTGCTAGCAGCTCGGGACAGGGTTTTCACAATGAGCAGTTCTTC.